Below are 25 T cell receptor beta chains sequenced from a single sample in a study of CD8+ T cells in alopecia areata. In each case, RNA was isolated and then reverse transcribed into cDNA as the sequencing template. Clones were read by immunoSEQ multiplex PCR, and TCRdb kept only the in-frame ones, dropping some. In the table there are about 120,000 clones, around 53% of which are singletons. Documented treatment: oral pan-JAK inhibitor, 5-10 mg twice daily. The sample was CD8+ T cells sorted from blood, taken at week 24, from a patient treated with tofacitinib. The receptors were gathered from a human donor with alopecia areata.

The chain couples TRBV2 to TRBJ1-2; no reliable D call. Trimming pared 5 bases from V and 4 bases from J, leaving 11 bases between. The CDR3 length is 13 residues. CDR1 is SNHLY and CDR2 is FYNNEI in the germline V gene. In DNA, the CDR3 is TGTGCCAGCAGTTCCGAACCCGCCTATGGCTACACCTTC. Translating it yields CASSSEPAYGYTF.

V gene TRBV9 combines with J gene TRBJ1-5, with 7 bases fitting TRBD1. There are 14 residues in the CDR3. V shed 7 bases, J shed 7 bases, and the junction held 11 bases outside the gene matches. Looked up from germline, CDR1 is SGDLS and CDR2 is YYNGEE. The CDR3 nucleotides are TGTGCCAGCGCCCAGGGGGGGGCTGGACAGCCCCAGCATTTT. It specifies CASAQGGAGQPQHF.

The V call is TRBV29-1, the J call TRBJ2-7, with 9 bases fitting TRBD1. CDR1 SQVTM and CDR2 ANQGSEA come from the germline V gene. This CDR3 contains 14 residues. Trimming removed 4 bases from V and 2 bases from J; junction bases left unmatched: 6. The DNA for the CDR3 is TGCAGCGTTGTCGGGACAGGGCCGACCTACGAGCAGTACTTC. Protein: CSVVGTGPTYEQYF.

This clone was detected a few times. The rearrangement joins TRBV4-2 to TRBJ1-1; D is perhaps TRBD1 (6 bases). Trimming took 0 bases from V and 1 from J, leaving 12 bases between them. Germline V gene lookup returns CDR1 LGHNA and CDR2 YNFKEQ. The CDR3 extends over 16 amino acids. For the CDR3, the DNA is TGTGCCAGCAGCCAAGAAGGGGGGGAACCGAACACTGAAGCTTTCTTT. Its translation is CASSQEGGEPNTEAFF.

By share, this clone counts as large. This chain joins TRBV4-1 and TRBJ2-1; 8 bases map to TRBD1. Germline V lookup: CDR1 MGHRA, CDR2 YSYEKL. CDR3 length: 14 residues. V shed 2 bases, J shed 7 bases, and the junction held 4 bases outside the gene matches. Here the CDR3 reads CASSQPTGGNEQFF. The CDR3 DNA reads TGCGCCAGCAGCCAACCCACAGGGGGGAATGAGCAGTTCTTC.

The chain uses TRBV7-9 and TRBJ2-7; the D call may be TRBD1 or TRBD2 (5 bases each). This CDR3 contains 13 residues. CDR1 is SEHNR, CDR2 FQNEAQ, per germline (reference sequence). V lost 6 bases and J lost 1, with 10 bases in between. CDR3 sequence reads: CASRLGESYEQYF. The CDR3 DNA sequence: TGTGCCAGCAGACTGGGGGAGTCCTACGAGCAGTACTTC.

In its sample, this clone was seen a few times. The CDR3 sequence: CASREQGDSPLHF. The CDR3 DNA follows: TGTGCCAGTAGGGAACAGGGGGATTCACCCCTCCACTTT. This chain joins TRBV19 and TRBJ1-6; 8 bases align to TRBD1. The CDR3 runs 13 residues. Germline V gives CDR1 LNHDA, CDR2 SQIVND (reference sequence). V gave up 6 bases and J gave up 8 bases; unmatched junction bases: 3.

A single count supports this clone. This chain links TRBV30 with TRBJ2-3; the D call may be TRBD1 or TRBD2 (5 bases each). Looked up from germline, CDR1 is GTSNPN and CDR2 is SVGIG (reference sequence). The CDR3 loop spans 13 amino acids. V lost 2 bases and J lost 6, with 12 bases in between. In DNA, the CDR3 is TGTGCCTGGAGTTCTTTGGGGGTTGATACGCAGTATTTT. This translates into CAWSSLGVDTQYF.

V gene TRBV5-4 combines with J gene TRBJ2-6, with 8 positions matching TRBD2. V was pared by 0 bases and J by 0 bases, with 2 bases of the junction left unmatched. This CDR3 region has 17 residues. Germline CDR1 and CDR2: SGHNT and YYREEE (reference sequence). The CDR3 DNA is TGTGCCAGCAGCTTGGCGGGGGGGTACTCTGGGGCCAACGTCCTGACTTTC. Its translation: CASSLAGGYSGANVLTF. The full variable domain, its missing parts supplied by reference TRBV5-4 and TRBJ2-6, is ETGVTQSPTHLIKTRGQQVTLRCSSQSGHNTVSWYQQALGQGPQFIFQYYREEENGRGNFPPRFSGLQFPNYSSELNVNALELDDSALYLCASSLAGGYSGANVLTFGAGSRLTVL.

A few counts support this clone. The rearrangement uses TRBV2 and TRBJ2-1; D remains ambiguous. CDR1 is SNHLY, CDR2 FYNNEI, per germline. Trimming took 4 bases from V and 7 from J, leaving 8 bases between them. The CDR3 covers 12 residues. The CDR3 here is CASSAQWNEQFF. CDR3 in DNA: TGTGCCAGCAGTGCGCAGTGGAATGAGCAGTTCTTC. Filled out from reference TRBV2 and TRBJ2-1, the complete variable domain reads EPEVTQTPSHQVTQMGQEVILRCVPISNHLYFYWYRQILGQKVEFLVSFYNNEISEKSEIFDDQFSVERPDGSNFTLKIRSTKLEDSAMYFCASSAQWNEQFFGPGTRLTVL.

The rearrangement uses TRBV29-1 and TRBJ1-4, with a tentative D call TRBD1 (5 bases). V was shortened by 0 bases and J by 5 bases, with 13 bases between the two germline ends. The CDR3 covers 15 residues. Germline loops: CDR1 SQVTM, CDR2 ANQGSEA. Here the CDR3 DNA reads TGCAGCGTTGAAGATTGGGGAGGGACGAATGAAAAACTGTTTTTT. Amino acids: CSVEDWGGTNEKLFF.

This clone was picked up a small number of times. The chain carries TRBV11-2 and TRBJ2-1; possibly TRBD1 for D (5 bases). V lost 1 base, J lost 10 bases, and 8 bases lay in between. Germline values: CDR1 SGHAT, CDR2 FQNNGV. The CDR3 covers 12 residues. Here the CDR3 DNA reads TGTGCCAGCAGCTTAGTAGGACAAGAGCAGTTCTTC. Translation gives CASSLVGQEQFF. The complete variable domain, with remaining parts taken from reference TRBV11-2 and TRBJ2-1, reads EAGVAQSPRYKIIEKRQSVAFWCNPISGHATLYWYQQILGQGPKLLIQFQNNGVVDDSQLPKDRFSAERLKGVDSTLKIQPAKLEDSAVYLCASSLVGQEQFFGPGTRLTVL.

V gene TRBV5-5 combines with J gene TRBJ1-2, with D perhaps matching TRBD1 (6 bases). CDR1 and CDR2 (germline): SGHKS, YYEKEE (reference sequence). V shed 2 bases and J shed 5 bases, with 16 bases lying between them. This CDR3 contains 15 residues. CDR3 DNA sequence: TGTGCCAGCAGCTTCCGAACAGGGCTGGAGTATGGCTACACCTTC. Its translation: CASSFRTGLEYGYTF.

The chain recombines TRBV27 with TRBJ1-1; weak D call: TRBD1 (6 bases). Per the germline V gene, CDR1 is MNHEY and CDR2 is SMNVEV (reference sequence). V lost 5 bases, J lost 1 base, and 11 bases lay in between. The length of the CDR3 is 14 residues. This CDR3 is CASSIRGWNTEAFF. Here the CDR3 DNA reads TGTGCCAGCAGTATCAGGGGTTGGAACACTGAAGCTTTCTTT.

The genes are TRBV15 and TRBJ2-5, with 10 bases aligning to TRBD1. Germline-derived CDR1 and CDR2 are LNHNV and YYDKDF (reference sequence). The V gene end was trimmed by 7 bases and the J gene end by 4 bases; junction bases not matched to a gene: 6. The CDR3 consists of 14 residues. The CDR3 reads CATTPGQGLETQYF. The CDR3 nucleotides read TGTGCCACCACCCCGGGACAGGGGTTAGAGACCCAGTACTTC.

The J gene is TRBJ2-5, the V gene TRBV19; D ambiguous. V gave up 3 bases and J gave up 3 bases, with 11 bases separating them. This CDR3 comprises 14 residues. CDR1 is LNHDA and CDR2 is SQIVND in the germline V gene (reference sequence). The CDR3 loop is CASSMVTDEETQYF. The DNA for the CDR3 is TGTGCCAGTAGTATGGTAACGGACGAAGAGACCCAGTACTTC.

The chain has TRBV2 and TRBJ2-5, with a possible D match to TRBD2 (6 bases). V shed 8 bases and J shed 2 bases, with 9 bases lying between them. The CDR3 runs 12 residues. The germline V gene encodes CDR1 SNHLY and CDR2 FYNNEI. The CDR3 reads CASSRGQETQYF. The CDR3 coding sequence is TGTGCCAGCTCCCGGGGGCAAGAGACCCAGTACTTC.

This clone was detected only once. The chain recombines TRBV15 with TRBJ1-1, with D hard to call. V lost 0 bases to trimming and J lost 1 base, with 3 bases between them. This CDR3 is built from 13 residues. Germline assignment: CDR1 LNHNV and CDR2 YYDKDF (reference sequence). In DNA form, the CDR3 reads TGTGCCACCAGCAGAGACGCGAACACTGAAGCTTTCTTT. This encodes CATSRDANTEAFF.

The sample holds a few counts of this clone. The V and J genes are TRBV7-9 and TRBJ1-4, with a tentative D call TRBD1 (6 bases). The CDR3 length is 16 residues. V gave up 5 bases and J gave up 8 bases, with 21 bases separating them. The V gene's germline CDR1 is SEHNR and CDR2 FQNEAQ (reference sequence). The CDR3 region has the DNA TGTGCCAGCAGCCCAGGGGACCTAAGCGCGGGGGAAAAACTGTTTTTT. This encodes CASSPGDLSAGEKLFF. The full variable domain, with the rest looked up from reference TRBV7-9 and TRBJ1-4, is DTGVSQNPRHKITKRGQNVTFRCDPISEHNRLYWYRQTLGQGPEFLTYFQNEAQLEKSRLLSDRFSAERPKGSFSTLEIQRTEQGDSAMYLCASSPGDLSAGEKLFFGSGTQLSVL.

This clone has more than one count but fewer than ten. This sequence joins TRBV29-1 and TRBJ1-5; TRBD1 matches 9 bases. After removal of 3 bases from V and 6 bases from J, the junction contained 6 bases not matched to a gene. CDR1 is SQVTM and CDR2 is ANQGSEA in the germline V gene. The CDR3 extends over 14 amino acids. In nucleotides, the CDR3 is TGCAGCGTTGAGAACAGGGGGCGCCCTCAGCCCCAGCATTTT. Translating gives CSVENRGRPQPQHF. Full variable domain (outside the CDR3, taken from reference TRBV29-1 and TRBJ1-5): SAVISQKPSRDICQRGTSLTIQCQVDSQVTMMFWYRQQPGQSLTLIATANQGSEATYESGFVIDKFPISRPNLTFSTLTVSNMSPEDSSIYLCSVENRGRPQPQHFGDGTRLSIL.

This clone occurred a few times. The V and J genes are TRBV27 and TRBJ1-2; 7 nucleotides agree with TRBD1. The germline V gene has CDR1 MNHEY and CDR2 SMNVEV (reference sequence). V was clipped by 5 bases and J by 6 bases; unmatched bases: 15. The CDR3 is 16 amino acids. In nucleotides, the CDR3 is TGTGCCAGCAGTCAATCTCTGAGGGGGCTATTAGATGGCTACACCTTC. Encoded protein: CASSQSLRGLLDGYTF.

The gene calls are TRBV5-4 and TRBJ1-6, with D possibly matching TRBD1 (5 bases). Germline V CDR1 and CDR2: SGHNT, YYREEE (reference sequence). CDR3 length: 15 residues. Trimming shortened V by 0 bases and J by 5 bases, and 9 bases separated the two germline ends. The CDR3 nucleotides are TGTGCCAGCAGCTTGGGTCAGGGCGATAATTCACCCCTCCACTTT. Translated: CASSLGQGDNSPLHF.

This clone was picked up a small number of times. This chain connects TRBV7-9 to TRBJ1-3, with 7 bases aligning to TRBD1. The CDR3 totals 14 residues. CDR1 and CDR2 from the germline V gene are SEHNR and FQNEAQ (reference sequence). The trim removed 0 bases at V and 10 bases at J, leaving 6 bases unmatched. CDR3 sequence reads: CASSLASRGLTIYF. In DNA, the CDR3 is TGTGCCAGCAGCTTAGCATCGAGGGGGCTTACCATATATTTT.

The CDR3 DNA reads TGCGCCAGCAGCCAAGATGGTCCCCACGTCCTTTTACCCCTCCACTTT. Residues: CASSQDGPHVLLPLHF. V usage is TRBV4-3 and J usage is TRBJ1-6; unclear D gene. Trimming took 0 bases from V and 12 from J, leaving 18 bases between them. This CDR3 contains 16 residues. Germline CDR1 reads LGHNA; CDR2 reads YSLEER.

The V call is TRBV5-6, the J call TRBJ1-6, with D hard to call. Germline-derived CDR1 and CDR2 are SGHDT and YYEEEE. The CDR3 consists of 15 residues. V dropped 0 bases and J dropped 3 bases, with 7 bases sitting between them. The CDR3, as DNA: TGTGCCAGCAGCTTGGCACAGATCTATAATTCACCCCTCCACTTT. This codes for CASSLAQIYNSPLHF.